This T cell receptor (beta chain) came from a study of blood T cells in healthy people across ages (dated by TCRdb to the mid-2010s). In the study overall: Template switching captured roughly one uniquely barcoded TCR beta cDNA molecule per two T cells in model experiments. The study analyzed two additional independent replicas of 1 million unique cDNA reads from the same blood draw for two donors, one aged 18 to 29 and one aged 80 or older. To avoid experimental bias, donors of different ages were randomly spread across the sequencing lanes. Four age groups were formed from the donors: young (average roughly 15 years), middle-aged (approximately 42), aged (roughly 58) and long-lived (around 80). To track age-related changes in TCR beta repertoire diversity, the study relied on deep sequencing normalized with unique cDNA molecular identifiers. The investigation overall reported the following: Estimates of total diversity based on one million sequenced T cells were regarded as lower bounds and as underestimates. Conclusive comparison of naive and antigen-experienced compartments was prevented by the profiling of bulk unsorted PBMCs. Observed TCR beta diversity per million T cells fell roughly linearly with age, and a significant reduction was already apparent by age approximately 41. Because the CMV infection status of the donors was unknown, age-related changes in expanded clonotypes may potentially have been confounded. The percentage of naive T cells measured by flow cytometry correlated strongly with observed TCR beta diversity. Compared with the aged group, more naive CD4+ T cells, fewer expanded clones and increased TCR diversity were shown by the long-lived group, suggesting age selection.

The donors were roughly 40 Caucasian individuals from Russia, aged about 6 to 100 years, who were systemically healthy. Each donor gave around 9 milliliters of peripheral blood, collected into EDTA-treated Vacutainer tubes. Ficoll-Paque density-gradient centrifugation was used to isolate PBMCs, with at least 6 million obtained per sample. Trizol reagent was used to extract total RNA from the PBMCs, yielding at least 6 micrograms per sample. For every donor, an aliquot of PBMCs went through flow cytometry to measure the percentages of naive CD45RAhigh/CD27high T cells. V lost 0 bases and J lost 3 bases; the stretch between them is 15 bases long. There are 17 amino acids in the CDR3, from cysteine to phenylalanine inclusive. Only the CDR3 portion is preserved as DNA: 51 bases, with reading frame beginning at the first base. The germline V gene (reference sequence) gives CDR1 as MNHEY and CDR2 as SMNVEV.

This clonotype has more than one count but fewer than ten. No cognate antigen has been identified for it. No much larger clone is present one base from it, and per-base qualities are unavailable. Receptors were amplified or captured by 5' RACE. These reads were obtained on an Illumina HiSeq 2500. A second PCR of roughly 7 to 12 cycles was run with a J-beta primer mix and a sample-barcoded 5' primer. A template-switch 5' adaptor carrying 12 random nucleotides introduced a unique molecular identifier onto each TCR beta cDNA molecule. Each sample yielded at least 2.5 million CDR3-containing paired-end reads. The Mint cDNA synthesis kit, primed by a TRBC-specific oligonucleotide, was used to synthesize first-strand cDNA from all RNA. Following uracil-DNA glycosylase treatment, a first 18-cycle PCR with universal primers M1SS and BC2_uni_R was performed on all cDNA. As for the original processing: For normalization, 1 million high-quality reads, each with a distinct molecular identifier, were randomly selected from each sample. Instead of being binned into consensus sequences, reads with shared molecular identifiers were discarded. MiTCR, set to a Q25 quality threshold and the strictest error-elimination algorithm, was used for CDR3 identification, clonotype clustering and error correction. A nonparametric unseen species model with Euler transformation was used to estimate lower-bound total TCR beta diversity. TCRdb trimmed public reads at Q25 via fastp, called clones via MiXCR and kept in-frame beta chains. Duplicate CDR3 protein sequences are folded into a single record with the most common DNA and genes. Here the V and J calls rest on TCRdb's processing, not on the authors' analysis. The sample data list over a million distinct CDR3 sequences, and approximately 42% of these were observed just once. The top ten hold approximately 7.9% of the sample.

Sequencing was performed on blood. In this chain, TRBV27 is recombined with TRBJ1-5; confidence is insufficient to name the D gene. The receptor's source is a woman between 18 and 29 years old in good health. The DNA sequence is TGTGCCAGCAGTTTATCTGCCGGGCGGGTGTACAATCAGCCCCAGCATTTT. It translates to CASSLSAGRVYNQPQHF.